Described below is a single T cell receptor beta chain sequence and its context. Original processing notes: The assay estimated nucleated cells by amplifying reference gene primers. Clones were sequenced by immunoSEQ multiplex PCR, and TCRdb holds only the in-frame ones, with some missing. D and trimming come from the DNA, and the V and J calls and clone size come from that table. Found here are some 190,000 clones, about nine tenths of them singletons; the top ten hold roughly 1.6%. This specimen belongs to a study of blood T cell repertoires in COVID-19. Across the study: Material from acute and convalescent COVID-19 was sourced from the United States, Italy and Spain. PBMCs, B-cell-depleted T cells, or T cells were the source of the cDNA or gDNA that made up the material.

This TCR was recovered from a man aged 18 to 29 with active or convalescent COVID-19. The sample consisted of peripheral blood.

CDR3 sequence reads: CASSTGGTLEKLFF. The CDR3 nucleotides read TGTGCCAGTAGTACGGGAGGGACACTAGAAAAACTGTTTTTT. The genes are TRBV19 and TRBJ1-4; the D gene is possibly TRBD1 (6 bases). Germline V lookup: CDR1 LNHDA, CDR2 SQIVND (reference sequence). V was shortened by 4 bases and J by 8 bases, with 14 bases between the two germline ends. The CDR3 loop spans 14 amino acids.